The present T cell receptor (beta chain) was sequenced within a study of T cells in Graves' hyperthyroidism and ophthalmopathy. Findings and limits, study-wide: Before onset, ophthalmopathy was predicted by the model a median around 6 months earlier. Most clonotypes that expanded in the thyroid above 0.001 also showed up in blood.

Using RNA transcripts as the source, TCR beta CDR3 regions were amplified. The study used the HTBI primer set for a first-round RT-PCR of the TCR CDR3. TCRdb independently ran MiXCR on the multiplex PCR reads; one entry per CDR3 protein. Among 500,000 to 750,000 distinct CDR3 sequences listed, 40% to 55% were seen once. Patients aged 18 to 65 with hyperthyroidism were newly diagnosed, with duration under 2 months. This CDR3 is 14 amino acids long. The V gene lost 1 base and the J gene lost 5 bases, with 11 bases spanning the gap. Germline loops: CDR1 SGHTA, CDR2 FQGTGA. As for this clonotype: Its cognate antigen is unknown.

The rearrangement links TRBV7-3 to TRBJ2-5; D uncertain. The receptor was derived from a woman under 30 with Graves' hyperthyroidism. The material sequenced was peripheral blood or thyroid tissue (not recorded which). The CDR3 region is CASSLNGSGETQYF. CDR3 nucleotides: TGTGCCAGCAGCTTAAATGGGTCGGGCGAGACCCAGTACTTC.